The TCR beta chain described here comes from a study of T cell repertoires in cytomegalovirus infection. Study summary: CMV epitopes in the study were HLA-C-restricted (recently identified) and HLA-B-restricted (well studied). Whole-study results and caveats: Predominance within the ex vivo response was attributable to HLA-C-restricted CMV-specific TCR beta clonotypes.

From the reads, TCRdb called clonotypes with MiXCR, one entry per CDR3 protein. The sample has 69,000 or so distinct CDR3 sequences, roughly 28% seen once; the top ten hold roughly three fifths. There are 14 residues in the CDR3. CDR1 and CDR2 (germline): SGDLS, YYNGEE. V lost 0 bases to trimming and J lost 3 bases; unmatched junction nucleotides: 2. Comment on this clonotype: The antigen is undetermined.

This TCR was sampled from a human donor in good health (CMV status not recorded). Some clones in this sample may be carry-over from other donors' samples. The chain has TRBV9 and TRBJ1-2; TRBD1 matches 7 bases. Source: CD8+ T cells from cultured PBMCs, taken from culture after CMV antigen stimulation. CDR3 sequence reads: CASSVGGGDYGYTF. As DNA, the CDR3 is TGTGCCAGCAGCGTAGGAGGGGGCGACTATGGCTACACCTTC.